The rows below give T cell receptor beta chains drawn from one sample of a study of graft-versus-host responses after intestinal transplantation. These receptors have no identified antigens. TCRdb's table, derived via immunoSEQ multiplex PCR, lists solely in-frame clones and lacks some. The sample carries about 97,000 clones, about nine tenths recorded once. This sample comprised unstimulated CD4+ T cells sorted from spleen or lymph node cells, obtained before transplant. These receptors were obtained from a human donor who was the organ donor for an intestinal transplant. The CDR3 runs from the conserved cysteine through the conserved F or W. A D gene is named only where the DNA matches it firmly. The size field is filled for only some rows; it gives once, few, many or a size class.

len | d_gene | j_gene | v_gene | abundance | CDR3nt | CDR3aa
16 | TRBD1 | TRBJ2-1 | TRBV27 | NA | TGTGCCAGCAGTCCGAGACAGGGCGCATTATACAATGAGCAGTTCTTC | CASSPRQGALYNEQFF
14 | NA | TRBJ1-1 | TRBV28 | NA | TGTGCCAGCCCCAACAAGCAGGCGAACACTGAAGCTTTCTTT | CASPNKQANTEAFF
16 | NA | TRBJ1-5 | TRBV6-1 | NA | TGTGCCAGCAGTGAACAACAAGCGGGGATTCATCAGCCCCAGCATTTT | CASSEQQAGIHQPQHF
13 | TRBD1 | TRBJ2-7 | TRBV18 | NA | TGTGCCAGCTCACCGGACAGGATAGGAGAGCAGTACTTC | CASSPDRIGEQYF
15 | NA | TRBJ2-7 | TRBV19 | NA | TGTGCCAGTAGCCCCAATGGGAGAAGGTCCTACGAGCAGTACTTC | CASSPNGRRSYEQYF
15 | TRBD1 | TRBJ2-2 | TRBV6-4 | NA | TGTGCCAGCACACAGACAGGGGGCATCACCGGGGAGCTGTTTTTT | CASTQTGGITGELFF
15 | NA | TRBJ2-1 | TRBV7-3 | once | TGTGCCAGCAGCTCCTACAGGAGCTCCTACAATGAGCAGTTCTTC | CASSSYRSSYNEQFF
14 | NA | TRBJ1-6 | TRBV9 | NA | TGTGCCAGCAGCGTAGGGACATATAATTCACCCCTCCACTTT | CASSVGTYNSPLHF
14 | NA | TRBJ2-7 | TRBV4-3 | NA | TGCGCCAGCAGCCAAGATCACAAGTCTTCGGAGCAGTACTTC | CASSQDHKSSEQYF
16 | NA | TRBJ2-6 | TRBV7-9 | NA | TGTGCCAGCAGCTTTAACAGGGTCGCTGGGGCCAACGTCCTGACTTTC | CASSFNRVAGANVLTF
16 | TRBD2 | TRBJ2-5 | TRBV4-1 | NA | TGCGCCAGCAGCCAAACTAGCGGGGGGGCCCGAGAGACCCAGTACTTC | CASSQTSGGARETQYF
15 | TRBD1 | TRBJ1-5 | TRBV30 | NA | TGTGCCTGGAGTTTCGGACAGGGCCCTAATCAGCCCCAGCATTTT | CAWSFGQGPNQPQHF
12 | NA | TRBJ1-1 | TRBV5-1 | NA | TGCGCCAGCAGCCTCGACAGGAGTGAAGCTTTCTTT | CASSLDRSEAFF
15 | TRBD1 | TRBJ1-2 | TRBV6-1 | NA | TGTGCCAGCAGGCAATATTGGACAGGGGGCGACGGCTACACCTTC | CASRQYWTGGDGYTF
13 | NA | TRBJ2-1 | TRBV10-3 | NA | TGTGCCATCAGTGTGGGGCAAAACAATGAGCAGTTCTTC | CAISVGQNNEQFF
17 | TRBD2 | TRBJ2-2 | TRBV7-2 | NA | TGTGCCAGCAGACAATTAGCGGGAAGGCCCGTAGGCGGGGAGCTGTTTTTT | CASRQLAGRPVGGELFF
13 | NA | TRBJ1-1 | TRBV7-9 | few | TGTGCCAGCAGCATCAGGGATGGCACTGAAGCTTTCTTT | CASSIRDGTEAFF
15 | TRBD2 | TRBJ2-1 | TRBV9 | NA | TGTGCCAGCAGCGACAGCGGGGGGCCCTACAATGAGCAGTTCTTC | CASSDSGGPYNEQFF
15 | NA | TRBJ1-6 | TRBV28 | NA | TGTGCCAGCAGTCCAGAGGCGGGGTGGGGATCACCCCTCCACTTT | CASSPEAGWGSPLHF
13 | TRBD1 | TRBJ1-5 | TRBV6-5 | NA | TGTGCCAGCAGCCCGGACAGGCGACAGCCCCAGCATTTT | CASSPDRRQPQHF
15 | NA | TRBJ2-1 | TRBV7-3 | NA | TGTGCCAGCAGCCGGAACGGACGGGGATACAATGAGCAGTTCTTC | CASSRNGRGYNEQFF
17 | NA | TRBJ2-4 | TRBV7-2 | once | TGTGCCAGCAGCTTAGAAGGCCGGGTACTAGCCAAAAACATTCAGTACTTC | CASSLEGRVLAKNIQYF